A single sample is the source of the 5 T cell receptor beta chains below, sequenced in a study of T-cell reconstitution after alpha-beta-depleted transplantation in children (dated by TCRdb to about 2016). The treatment or condition label of this sample denotes: allogeneic hematopoietic cell transplantation with graft depleted of TCRalphabeta T cells and CD19 B cells. The library came from PCR. Sequencing instrument: Illumina HiSeq 2500. TCR libraries were prepared with molecular barcoding, using unique molecular identifiers to normalize TCRbeta repertoire quantification. TCRdb handled the public reads itself, with Q25 trimming in fastp and clone calling in MiXCR, and kept productive beta chains. Each CDR3 protein appears once, grouped with its most common genes and DNA. Within this sample are 500,000 to 600,000 distinct CDR3 sequences, with roughly 27% of them counted one time only. Under 45% of the sample rests with the top ten.

The sample consisted of PBMCs, taken before TCRalphabeta/CD19-depleted stem cell transplant. The receptors stem from a boy in the first two years of life with Wiskott-Aldrich syndrome, due to receive a stem cell transplant.

This chain joins TRBV5-1 and TRBJ1-3; D call uncertain. Germline CDR1 SGHRS, CDR2 YFSETQ. CDR3 length: 15 residues. The germline V and J ends were trimmed by 3 bases and 0 bases, with 10 bases remaining between them. CDR3 loop: CASSSGGSSGNTIYF. The CDR3 DNA is TGCGCCAGCAGCTCCGGCGGAAGCTCTGGAAACACCATATATTTT.

This clonotype occurred a few times. The junction shows a germline mismatch at one end, possibly a read error. This rearrangement joins TRBV5-1 to TRBJ1-2, with 9 bases that match TRBD1. This CDR3 has 13 residues. Germline CDR1 SGHRS, CDR2 YFSETQ. The CDR3 here is CASRLDRGGGYTF. The DNA of the CDR3 is TGCGCCAGCAGATTGGACAGGGGAGGTGGCTACACCTTC.

This chain connects TRBV27 to TRBJ2-7, with D unresolved. Trimming took off 1 base at V and 2 bases at J, with 6 bases between the two ends. Germline loops: CDR1 MNHEY, CDR2 SMNVEV (reference sequence). The CDR3 sequence is 13 residues long. CDR3 loop: CASSLWVAYEQYF. Here the CDR3 DNA reads TGTGCCAGCAGTTTATGGGTCGCCTACGAGCAGTACTTC.

The chain combines TRBV5-1 with TRBJ2-5, with 8 bases lining up with TRBD2. The CDR3 loop spans 15 amino acids. Germline CDR1 and CDR2: SGHRS and YFSETQ. V was clipped by 4 bases and J by 2 bases; unmatched bases: 7. CDR3 DNA: TGCGCCAGCAGCCCCCCCGGACTAGCTCAAGAGACCCAGTACTTC. Translated: CASSPPGLAQETQYF.

This clonotype has a single count. CDR3 in amino acids: CASSLVRGRGEQFF. CDR3 coding DNA: TGTGCCAGCAGCTTGGTTAGGGGAAGGGGTGAGCAGTTCTTC. This chain joins TRBV5-6 and TRBJ2-1; a weak D match, TRBD1 (5 bases). The length of the CDR3 is 14 residues. The ends were cut back, 0 bases at V and 9 bases at J, with 13 bases in the middle. Looked up from germline, CDR1 is SGHDT and CDR2 is YYEEEE.